Listed below are T cell receptor beta chains from one sample, sequenced in a study of persistence of HIV-infected CD4 T cells. Antigen specificity for these receptors is unknown. Only in-frame clones appear in the TCRdb table, and some are missing; sequencing was by immunoSEQ multiplex PCR. The top ten hold approximately 1.9% of the sample, which has roughly 20,000 clones, about 60% seen once. The material was CD4+ T cells sorted from PBMCs after roughly 18-hour stimulation, obtained from a patient who received antiretroviral therapy. Every receptor here comes from an adult woman with HIV who was CMV-seropositive. Both conserved end residues are trimmed from each CDR3. Clone size is shown for a subset of rows, as once, few, many or a class of expanded clone.

cdr3_length	j_call	v_call	clone_size	cdr3_aa
14	TRBJ2-2	TRBV7-6	-	ASSLVGLDSGGELF
13	TRBJ2-3	TRBV19	few	ASSRDRGSKDTQY
15	TRBJ2-2	TRBV10-2	-	ASSHLGGGPNTGELF
10	TRBJ1-2	TRBV3-1/TRBV3-2	-	ASSQMGYGYT
9	TRBJ1-1	TRBV29-1	-	SVAMNTEAF
15	TRBJ2-2	TRBV5-1	-	ASSGGRTDPNTGELF
11	TRBJ2-3	TRBV2	-	ATSLVGRDTQY
12	TRBJ1-3	TRBV6-5	few	ASSYSNSGNTIY
9	TRBJ1-5	TRBV19	-	ASSMSGPQH
12	TRBJ1-2	TRBV7-9	-	ASSPSWKEYGYT
12	TRBJ1-1	TRBV5-1	few	ASSIGTEGTEAF
11	TRBJ1-2	TRBV2	-	ATARGPNYGYT
12	TRBJ2-5	TRBV9	-	ASSVGPNQETQY
10	TRBJ1-2	TRBV9	-	ASSVQSYGYT
11	TRBJ2-3	TRBV30	-	AWKLAGGDTQY
12	TRBJ2-2	TRBV6-5	-	ASTGGSDTGELF